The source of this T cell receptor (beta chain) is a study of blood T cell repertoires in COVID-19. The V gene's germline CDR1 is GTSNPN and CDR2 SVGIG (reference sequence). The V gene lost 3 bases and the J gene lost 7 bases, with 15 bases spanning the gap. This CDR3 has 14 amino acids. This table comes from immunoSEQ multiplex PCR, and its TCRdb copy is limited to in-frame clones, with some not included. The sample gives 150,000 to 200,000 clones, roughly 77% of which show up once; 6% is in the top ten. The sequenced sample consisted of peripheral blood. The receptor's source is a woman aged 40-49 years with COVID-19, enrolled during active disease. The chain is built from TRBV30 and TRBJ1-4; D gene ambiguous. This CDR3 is CAWSPGREREKLFF. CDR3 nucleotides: TGTGCCTGGAGCCCGGGGAGGGAACGTGAAAAACTGTTTTTT.